What follows is one T cell receptor beta chain and its context. Its antigen remains unidentified. The repertoire was sequenced with immunoSEQ multiplex PCR; TCRdb's copy has only in-frame clones and lacks some. The sample has 100,000 to 120,000 clones, approximately 90% seen once. Germline CDR1 is MNHEY and CDR2 is SMNVEV (reference sequence). There are 13 residues in the CDR3. V lost 6 bases and J lost 4; bases outside the gene matches: 2. The source of the sample is a study of OX40 agonist ivuxolimab in advanced cancers. Study details: Ivuxolimab is a fully human IgG2 antibody that activates OX40 (CD134). Ivuxolimab doses were 0.01, 0.1, 0.3, 1.5, 3 or 10 mg/kg every 2 weeks. Study-wide points: At 0.1 to 3.0 mg/kg and by week 6, CD4+ and CD8+ T cells in the blood had expanded clonally. The authors did not determine the antigen specificity of the expanded peripheral T cells.

The receptor comes from an adult with an advanced solid tumor such as melanoma, head and neck, liver or kidney cancer. V and J are TRBV27 and TRBJ1-3, with 8 nucleotides matching TRBD1. The starting material was CD4+ or CD8+ T cells sorted from blood, obtained in a trial of the OX40 agonist ivuxolimab. The CDR3 protein is CASSRQGGNTIYF. CDR3 in DNA: TGTGCCAGCAGCCGACAGGGGGGAAACACCATATATTTT.